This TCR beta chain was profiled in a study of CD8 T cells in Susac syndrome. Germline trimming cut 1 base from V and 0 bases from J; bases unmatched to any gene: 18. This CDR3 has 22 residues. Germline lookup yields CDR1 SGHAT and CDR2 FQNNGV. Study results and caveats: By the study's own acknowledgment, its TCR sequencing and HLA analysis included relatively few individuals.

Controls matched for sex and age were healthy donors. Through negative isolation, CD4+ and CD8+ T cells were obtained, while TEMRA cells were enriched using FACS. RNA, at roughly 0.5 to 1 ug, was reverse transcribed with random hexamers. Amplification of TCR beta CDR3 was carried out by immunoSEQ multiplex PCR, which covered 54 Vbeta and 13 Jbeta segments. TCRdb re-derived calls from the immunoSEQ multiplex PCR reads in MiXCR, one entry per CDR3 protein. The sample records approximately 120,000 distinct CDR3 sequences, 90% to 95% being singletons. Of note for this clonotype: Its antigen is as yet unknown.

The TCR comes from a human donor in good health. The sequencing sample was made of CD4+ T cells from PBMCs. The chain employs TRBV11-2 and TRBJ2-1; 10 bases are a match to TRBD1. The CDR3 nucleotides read TGTGCCAGCAGCTTAGTCTTATGGGACAGGGGTGGTGCTGGACGCTCCTACAATGAGCAGTTCTTC. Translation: CASSLVLWDRGGAGRSYNEQFF.